This T cell receptor (beta chain) was found in a study of tumor-infiltrating lymphocytes in oesophageal squamous cell carcinoma. This clonotype ranks as medium-sized. TCRdb ran MiXCR on the PCR reads and lists one entry per CDR3 protein. The sample shows 15,000 to 20,000 distinct CDR3 sequences, less than 50% of them seen only once. Sequencing was performed on normal esophageal tissue next to the tumor. The source of this sequence is a female donor with esophageal squamous cell carcinoma.

The DNA for the CDR3 is TGTGCCAGCAGCTTAATTGGCCTAGCGCACTACAATGAGCAGTTCTTC. As protein: CASSLIGLAHYNEQFF. This sequence joins TRBV7-3 and TRBJ2-1, with D possibly being TRBD2 (6 bases). The CDR3 is made up of 16 amino acids. CDR1 is SGHTA and CDR2 is FQGTGA in the germline V gene. V was trimmed by 1 base and J by 3 bases, leaving 13 bases between them.